The rows below give T cell receptor beta chains drawn from one sample of a study of shared clonotypes between healthy human individuals. Libraries were prepared by immunoSEQ multiplex PCR; TCRdb keeps only in-frame clonotypes and omits some of them. The sample contains 1,400,000 or so clones, 98% of which appear only once. Sequenced: naive CD4+ T cells sorted from blood. All receptors come from a man in his thirties or forties in good health. CDR3s include the opening cysteine and the closing phenylalanine or tryptophan. The D gene is left open where the match is weak. Clone size is shown for a subset of rows, as once, few, many or a class of expanded clone.

TRBV19	.	TRBD2	TRBJ2-3	CASSLLAKSTDTQYF	TGTGCCAGCTCCCTACTAGCGAAAAGCACAGATACGCAGTATTTT
TRBV6-6	.	.	TRBJ2-7	CASSPIPSYEQYF	TGTGCCAGCAGTCCGATACCCTCCTACGAGCAGTACTTC
TRBV7-9	once	.	TRBJ2-7	CASSLAPGPSYEQYF	TGTGCCAGCAGCTTAGCCCCGGGGCCCTCCTACGAGCAGTACTTC
TRBV27	.	.	TRBJ2-3	CASSATTDTQYF	TGTGCCAGCAGTGCTACCACAGATACGCAGTATTTT
TRBV7-9	.	.	TRBJ2-3	CASSSDRSTDTQYF	TGTGCCAGCAGCTCGGACAGAAGCACAGATACGCAGTATTTT
TRBV5-1	.	.	TRBJ2-3	CASSLVSGLGGDTQYF	TGCGCCAGCAGCTTGGTCAGCGGGCTGGGGGGAGATACGCAGTATTTT
TRBV7-3	.	.	TRBJ1-1	CASSPYAGVTEAFF	TGTGCCAGCAGCCCGTACGCAGGGGTCACTGAAGCTTTCTTT
TRBV19	once	.	TRBJ2-7	CASKPTGNYYEQYF	TGTGCCAGTAAACCCACAGGGAACTACTACGAGCAGTACTTC
TRBV6-5	.	.	TRBJ1-2	CASTAHGYGYTF	TGTGCCAGCACAGCTCACGGCTATGGCTACACCTTC
TRBV6-6	.	TRBD1	TRBJ1-2	CASSFRRGHGYTF	TGTGCCAGCAGCTTTCGCAGGGGGCATGGCTACACCTTC
TRBV5-1	.	TRBD1	TRBJ2-7	CASSPTWDRTSEYEQYF	TGCGCCAGCAGCCCAACGTGGGACAGAACCTCTGAATACGAGCAGTACTTC
TRBV5-8	.	.	TRBJ1-1	CASSHPSRGEMNTEAFF	TGTGCCAGCAGCCATCCTTCCCGGGGGGAGATGAACACTGAAGCTTTCTTT
TRBV5-1	few	.	TRBJ1-1	CASSSNRPLGGNTEAFF	TGCGCCAGCAGCTCGAACCGCCCCCTAGGGGGGAACACTGAAGCTTTCTTT
TRBV9	.	.	TRBJ2-2	CASSVNVGARELFF	TGTGCCAGCAGCGTGAATGTGGGGGCGAGGGAGCTGTTTTTT
TRBV5-6	.	.	TRBJ2-7	CASSTSTYEQYF	TGTGCCAGCAGCACCTCCACCTACGAGCAGTACTTC
TRBV29-1	.	.	TRBJ2-7	CSVARTRLTYEQYF	TGCAGCGTGGCGAGAACCCGCCTTACCTACGAGCAGTACTTC